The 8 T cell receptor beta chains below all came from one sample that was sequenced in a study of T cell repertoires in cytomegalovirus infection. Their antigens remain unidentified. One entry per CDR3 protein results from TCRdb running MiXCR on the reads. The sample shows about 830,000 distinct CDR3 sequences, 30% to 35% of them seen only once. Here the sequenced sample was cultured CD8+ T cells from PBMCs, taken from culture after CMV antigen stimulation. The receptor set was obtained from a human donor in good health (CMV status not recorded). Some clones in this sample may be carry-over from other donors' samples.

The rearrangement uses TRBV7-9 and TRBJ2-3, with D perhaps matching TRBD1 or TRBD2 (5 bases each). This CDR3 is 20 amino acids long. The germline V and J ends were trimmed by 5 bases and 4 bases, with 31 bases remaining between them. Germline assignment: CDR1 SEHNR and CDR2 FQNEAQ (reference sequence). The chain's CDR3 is CASSTRTPRMNALRADTQYF. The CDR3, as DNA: TGTGCCAGCAGCACCAGGACACCTAGGATGAACGCATTGAGGGCAGATACGCAGTATTTT.

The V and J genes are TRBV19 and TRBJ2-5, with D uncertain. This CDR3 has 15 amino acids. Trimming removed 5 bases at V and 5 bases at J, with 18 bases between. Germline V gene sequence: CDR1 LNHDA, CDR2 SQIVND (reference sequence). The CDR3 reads CASSLGSHIGETQYF. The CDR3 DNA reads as TGTGCCAGTAGTCTGGGGTCGCATATAGGTGAGACCCAGTACTTC.

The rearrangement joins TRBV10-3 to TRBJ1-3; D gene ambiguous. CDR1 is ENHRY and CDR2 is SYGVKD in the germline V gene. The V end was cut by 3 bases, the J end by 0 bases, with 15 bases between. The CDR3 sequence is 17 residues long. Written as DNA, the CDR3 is TGTGCCATCAGTGATTTTCAAATGGGTGTCTCTGGAAACACCATATATTTT. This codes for CAISDFQMGVSGNTIYF.

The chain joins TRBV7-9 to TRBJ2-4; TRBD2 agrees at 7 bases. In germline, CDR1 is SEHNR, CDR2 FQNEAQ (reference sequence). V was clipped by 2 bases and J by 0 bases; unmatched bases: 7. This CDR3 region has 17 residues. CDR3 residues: CASSLTLRGEAKNIQYF. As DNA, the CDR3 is TGTGCCAGCAGCTTAACTTTACGGGGGGAAGCCAAAAACATTCAGTACTTC. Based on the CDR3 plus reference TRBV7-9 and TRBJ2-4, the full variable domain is DTGVSQNPRHKITKRGQNVTFRCDPISEHNRLYWYRQTLGQGPEFLTYFQNEAQLEKSRLLSDRFSAERPKGSFSTLEIQRTEQGDSAMYLCASSLTLRGEAKNIQYFGAGTRLSVL.

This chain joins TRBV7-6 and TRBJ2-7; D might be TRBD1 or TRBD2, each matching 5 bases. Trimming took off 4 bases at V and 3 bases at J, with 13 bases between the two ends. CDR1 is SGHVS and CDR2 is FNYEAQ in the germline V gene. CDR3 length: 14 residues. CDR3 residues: CASSSARGRYEQYF. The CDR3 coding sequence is TGTGCCAGCAGCTCCGCCCGGGGCCGCTACGAGCAGTACTTC.

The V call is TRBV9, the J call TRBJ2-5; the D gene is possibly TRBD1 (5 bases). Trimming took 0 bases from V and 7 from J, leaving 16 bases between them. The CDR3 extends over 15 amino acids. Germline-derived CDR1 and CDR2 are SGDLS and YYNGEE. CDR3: CASSVDNRGRATQYF. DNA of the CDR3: TGTGCCAGCAGCGTAGATAATAGGGGAAGGGCGACCCAGTACTTC. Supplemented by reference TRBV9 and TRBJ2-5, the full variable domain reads DSGVTQTPKHLITATGQRVTLRCSPRSGDLSVYWYQQSLDQGLQFLIQYYNGEERAKGNILERFSAQQFPDLHSELNLSSLELGDSALYFCASSVDNRGRATQYFGPGTRLLVL.

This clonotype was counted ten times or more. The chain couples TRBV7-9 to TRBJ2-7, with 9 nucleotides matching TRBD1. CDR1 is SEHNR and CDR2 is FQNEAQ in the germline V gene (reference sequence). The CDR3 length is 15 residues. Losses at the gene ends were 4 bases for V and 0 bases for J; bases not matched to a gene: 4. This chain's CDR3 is CASSSRDRASYEQYF. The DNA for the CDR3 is TGTGCCAGCAGCTCCCGGGACAGGGCCTCCTACGAGCAGTACTTC.

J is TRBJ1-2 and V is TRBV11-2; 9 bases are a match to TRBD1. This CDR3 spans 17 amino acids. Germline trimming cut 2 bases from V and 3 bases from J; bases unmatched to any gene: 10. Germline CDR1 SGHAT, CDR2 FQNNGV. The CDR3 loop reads CASSLSRDRERHYGYTF. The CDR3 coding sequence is TGTGCCAGCAGCTTAAGTCGGGACAGGGAGAGGCACTATGGCTACACCTTC.